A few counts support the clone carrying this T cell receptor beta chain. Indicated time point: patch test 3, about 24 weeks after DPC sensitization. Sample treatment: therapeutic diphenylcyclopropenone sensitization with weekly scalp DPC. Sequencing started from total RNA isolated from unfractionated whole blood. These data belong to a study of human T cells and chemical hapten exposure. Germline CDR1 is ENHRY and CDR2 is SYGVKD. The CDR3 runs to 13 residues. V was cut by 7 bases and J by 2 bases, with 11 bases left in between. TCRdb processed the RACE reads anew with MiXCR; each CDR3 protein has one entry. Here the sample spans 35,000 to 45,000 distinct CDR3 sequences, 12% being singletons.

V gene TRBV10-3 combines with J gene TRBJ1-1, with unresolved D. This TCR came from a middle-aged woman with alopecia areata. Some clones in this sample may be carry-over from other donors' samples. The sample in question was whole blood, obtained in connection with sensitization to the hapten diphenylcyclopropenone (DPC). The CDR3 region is CAITSTANTEAFF. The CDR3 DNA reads TGTGCCATCACCTCGACCGCAAACACTGAAGCTTTCTTT.